Below, 5 T cell receptor beta chains from the same sample are listed, as sequenced in a study of blood T cell repertoires in COVID-19. Repertoires were generated with immunoSEQ multiplex PCR, while TCRdb's copy carries only in-frame clones and drops some. Seen here are more than 250,000 clones, roughly 86% observed once, and the top ten hold about 5.2%. Sequencing used PBMCs or T cells enriched from blood (not recorded which). These receptors were collected from a woman under 40 who had recovered from COVID-19.

This chain connects TRBV19 to TRBJ2-5; D may be TRBD1 (6 bases). The CDR3 has 14 residues. V was shortened by 4 bases and J by 5 bases, with 14 bases between the two germline ends. Germline values: CDR1 LNHDA, CDR2 SQIVND (reference sequence). As DNA, the CDR3 is TGTGCCAGTAGTAGACAACAGGGCTGGGAGACCCAGTACTTC. Translated, it gives CASSRQQGWETQYF.

This clone appeared a single time. CDR3 sequence: CASSLVGGVGVNEQFF. The CDR3 bases are TGCGCCAGCAGCTTGGTCGGGGGGGTAGGCGTCAATGAGCAGTTCTTC. The chain links TRBV5-1 to TRBJ2-1, with 8 bases fitting TRBD2. V shed 0 bases, J shed 6 bases, and the junction held 8 bases outside the gene matches. The CDR3 spans 16 residues. Germline loops: CDR1 SGHRS, CDR2 YFSETQ.

This clone was seen a handful of times. The chain uses TRBV6-5 and TRBJ1-2; the D is unclear. Germline CDR1 and CDR2: MNHEY and SVGAGI. V lost 2 bases and J 0 bases, leaving 4 bases between the germline ends. The CDR3 consists of 13 residues. The CDR3 DNA reads TGTGCCAGCAGTTACAGCGCTAACTATGGCTACACCTTC. It yields the protein CASSYSANYGYTF.

This chain uses TRBV10-3 with TRBJ2-3, with D uncertain. V was pared by 2 bases and J by 0 bases, with 6 bases between. The germline CDR1 and CDR2 sequences are ENHRY and SYGVKD. This CDR3 spans 14 amino acids. This CDR3 is CAISEDWSTDTQYF. The CDR3 DNA sequence: TGTGCCATCAGTGAGGACTGGAGCACAGATACGCAGTATTTT.

The V call is TRBV4-1, the J call TRBJ1-5; the D gene is possibly TRBD1 (5 bases). The CDR3 runs to 17 residues. With 1 base removed from V and 4 bases from J, the gap between germline ends came to 17 bases. Germline CDR1 reads MGHRA; CDR2 reads YSYEKL. CDR3 in amino acids: CASSQAALQGGNQPQHF. Here the CDR3 DNA reads TGCGCCAGCAGCCAAGCTGCCCTGCAGGGAGGGAATCAGCCCCAGCATTTT.